This T cell receptor beta chain was documented in a study of OX40 agonist ivuxolimab in advanced cancers. Sequencing used immunoSEQ multiplex PCR; TCRdb keeps in-frame clones, though not all of them. There are tens of thousands of clones in the sample; about nine tenths occur only once, and around 12% lies in the top ten. About this clone: What it binds is unknown.

Germline V gene sequence: CDR1 MGHRA, CDR2 YSYEKL. There are 16 residues in the CDR3. V lost 3 bases, J lost 6 bases, and 4 bases stayed unmatched. Study-wide results and limits: Partial responders dosed at 0.1-3.0 mg/kg displayed clonal expansion ranking among the lowest. Compared with CD4+, CD8+ T cells on average had more expanded clones.

This sequence originates from an adult with an advanced solid tumor such as melanoma, head and neck, liver or kidney cancer. The specimen comprised CD4+ or CD8+ T cells sorted from blood, sampled in a trial of the OX40 agonist ivuxolimab. The chain employs TRBV4-1 and TRBJ2-1, with 14 bases that match TRBD2. The CDR3 DNA follows: TGCGCCAGCAGCCACTACGGGACTAGCGGGAGCAATGAGCAGTTCTTC. It is translated as CASSHYGTSGSNEQFF.